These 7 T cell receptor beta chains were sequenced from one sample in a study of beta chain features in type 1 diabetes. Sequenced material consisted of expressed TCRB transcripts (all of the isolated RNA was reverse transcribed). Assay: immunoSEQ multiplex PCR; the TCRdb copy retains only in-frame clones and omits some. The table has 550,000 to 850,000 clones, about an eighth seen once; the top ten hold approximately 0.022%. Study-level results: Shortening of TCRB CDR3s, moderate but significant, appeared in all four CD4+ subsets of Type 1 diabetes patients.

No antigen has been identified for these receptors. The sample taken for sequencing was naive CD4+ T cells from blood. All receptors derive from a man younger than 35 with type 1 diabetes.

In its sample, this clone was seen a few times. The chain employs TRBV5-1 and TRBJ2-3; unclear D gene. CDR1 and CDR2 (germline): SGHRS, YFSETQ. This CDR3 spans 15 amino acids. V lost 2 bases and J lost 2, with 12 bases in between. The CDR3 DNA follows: TGCGCCAGCAGCTTTGGACGGTCATACACAGATACGCAGTATTTT. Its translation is CASSFGRSYTDTQYF.

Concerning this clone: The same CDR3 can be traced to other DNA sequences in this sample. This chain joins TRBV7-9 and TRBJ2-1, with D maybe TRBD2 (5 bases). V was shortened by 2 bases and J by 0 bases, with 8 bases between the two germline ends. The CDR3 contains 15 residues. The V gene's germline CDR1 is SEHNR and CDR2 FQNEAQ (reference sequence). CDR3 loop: CASSLPGSSYNEQFF. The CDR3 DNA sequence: TGTGCCAGCAGCTTACCGGGGTCCTCCTACAATGAGCAGTTCTTC.

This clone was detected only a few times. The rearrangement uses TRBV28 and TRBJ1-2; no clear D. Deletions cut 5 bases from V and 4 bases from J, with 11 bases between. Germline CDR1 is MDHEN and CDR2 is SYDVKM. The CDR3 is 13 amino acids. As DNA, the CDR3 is TGTGCCAGCAGTGCCGGTCTGGCCTATGGCTACACCTTC. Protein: CASSAGLAYGYTF.

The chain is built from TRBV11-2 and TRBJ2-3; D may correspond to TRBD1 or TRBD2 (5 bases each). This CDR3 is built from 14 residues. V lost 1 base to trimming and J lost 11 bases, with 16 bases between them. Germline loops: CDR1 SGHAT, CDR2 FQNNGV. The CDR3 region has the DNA TGTGCCAGCAGCTTAGGACAGTGGATCGAGGGGCAGTATTTT. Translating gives CASSLGQWIEGQYF.

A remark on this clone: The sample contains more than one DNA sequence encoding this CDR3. CDR3 nucleotide sequence: TGTGCCAGCAGCGTCAGGGTGGACACTGAAGCTTTCTTT. It is translated as CASSVRVDTEAFF. J is TRBJ1-1 and V is TRBV9, with D possibly matching TRBD1 (5 bases). Germline lookup yields CDR1 SGDLS and CDR2 YYNGEE. This CDR3 contains 13 residues. Between the trimmed V and J ends, which lost 2 bases and 3 bases, there was a span of 8 bases.

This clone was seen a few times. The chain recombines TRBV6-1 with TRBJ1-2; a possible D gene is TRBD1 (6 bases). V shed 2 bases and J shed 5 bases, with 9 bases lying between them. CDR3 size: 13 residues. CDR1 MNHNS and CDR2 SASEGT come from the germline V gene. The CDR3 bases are TGTGCCAGCAGTGAAACAGGGCGGTATGGCTACACCTTC. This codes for CASSETGRYGYTF.

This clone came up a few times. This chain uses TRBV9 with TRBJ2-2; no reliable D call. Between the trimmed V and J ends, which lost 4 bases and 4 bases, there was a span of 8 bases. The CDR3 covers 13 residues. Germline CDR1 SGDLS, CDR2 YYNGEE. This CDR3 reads CASSPPGTGELFF. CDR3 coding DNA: TGTGCCAGCAGCCCCCCGGGCACCGGGGAGCTGTTTTTT.